The 7 T cell receptor beta chains listed next were all sequenced from one sample in a study of cytomegalovirus exposure and HLA in healthy donors. The PCR was carried out with 60 Vbeta primers and 13 Jbeta primers. Produced via immunoSEQ multiplex PCR; TCRdb's table is partial and in-frame only. The table includes about 150,000 clones, more than 9.5% detected once. The sequenced material came from PBMCs. The receptors come from a man aged 50-60 years in good health and CMV-seronegative.

This chain connects TRBV5-4 to TRBJ2-2; 9 bases are a match to TRBD2. The V segment lost 4 bases and the J segment 4 bases; nucleotides outside the gene matches: 8. Per the germline V gene, CDR1 is SGHNT and CDR2 is YYREEE (reference sequence). The CDR3 covers 16 residues. The CDR3: CASSPGGGGATGELFF. The DNA for the CDR3 is TGTGCCAGCAGCCCGGGGGGCGGGGGGGCCACCGGGGAGCTGTTTTTT.

This clone has more than one count but fewer than ten. The chain uses TRBV2 and TRBJ2-4, with D perhaps TRBD2 (6 bases). Germline lookup yields CDR1 SNHLY and CDR2 FYNNEI. Between the trimmed V and J ends, which lost 5 bases and 9 bases, there was a span of 17 bases. This CDR3 comprises 14 residues. As DNA, the CDR3 is TGTGCCAGCAGTCGGGACTCCTATCCCCCCATTCAGTACTTC. Its protein is CASSRDSYPPIQYF.

This clone was seen a few times. This sequence joins TRBV7-2 and TRBJ1-2; 10 bases align to TRBD1. The V gene's germline CDR1 is SGHTA and CDR2 FQGNSA. The length of the CDR3 is 17 residues. Trimming removed 5 bases from V and 2 bases from J; junction bases left unmatched: 11. CDR3 coding DNA: TGTGCCAGCAGCCTCCGGGACAGGGGTGGATTGAACTATGGCTACACCTTC. This gives the protein CASSLRDRGGLNYGYTF.

This clone was observed many times. The rearrangement links TRBV30 to TRBJ1-1; D perhaps matches TRBD1 (5 bases). Germline lookup yields CDR1 GTSNPN and CDR2 SVGIG (reference sequence). This CDR3 comprises 13 residues. V lost 6 bases, J lost 7 bases, and 18 bases lay in between. The CDR3 nucleotides are TGTGCCTGCCGGAGAGCTGGGGGAGGTGAAGCTTTCTTT. This encodes CACRRAGGGEAFF.

The chain couples TRBV27 to TRBJ1-1; tentatively, D is TRBD1 (5 bases). V was shortened by 2 bases and J by 4 bases, with 11 bases between the two germline ends. The CDR3 is 14 residues long. The V gene's germline CDR1 is MNHEY and CDR2 SMNVEV (reference sequence). CDR3 sequence: CASSLQGGITEAFF. The CDR3 DNA is TGTGCCAGCAGTTTACAGGGAGGTATCACTGAAGCTTTCTTT.

The chain has TRBV5-1 and TRBJ1-1; 7 nucleotides align to TRBD1. The V and J ends lost 4 bases and 1 base, in that order; junction bases with no gene match: 4. The length of the CDR3 is 14 residues. CDR1 and CDR2 (germline): SGHRS, YFSETQ. In nucleotides, the CDR3 is TGCGCCAGCAGCGTGGGACAGTCGAACACTGAAGCTTTCTTT. It codes for CASSVGQSNTEAFF. The full variable domain, completed using reference TRBV5-1 and TRBJ1-1, is KAGVTQTPRYLIKTRGQQVTLSCSPISGHRSVSWYQQTPGQGLQFLFEYFSETQRNKGNFPGRFSGRQFSNSRSEMNVSTLELGDSALYLCASSVGQSNTEAFFGQGTRLTVV.

This clone was observed a few times. V usage is TRBV11-3 and J usage is TRBJ2-3; tentative D call: TRBD2 (5 bases). The germline gives CDR1 SGHNT, CDR2 YENEEA. The length of the CDR3 is 14 residues. Deletions cut 5 bases from V and 0 bases from J, with 9 bases between. The chain's CDR3 is CASSLGSSTDTQYF. CDR3 sequence (DNA): TGTGCCAGCAGCCTGGGGAGCAGCACAGATACGCAGTATTTT. The full variable domain, rest sourced from reference TRBV11-3 and TRBJ2-3, is EAGVVQSPRYKIIEKKQPVAFWCNPISGHNTLYWYLQNLGQGPELLIRYENEEAVDDSQLPKDRFSAERLKGVDSTLKIQPAELGDSAVYLCASSLGSSTDTQYFGPGTRLTVL.